The rows below give T cell receptor beta chains drawn from one sample of a study of blood T cell repertoires in COVID-19. Measured with immunoSEQ multiplex PCR; TCRdb has only the in-frame clones, and not every one. The sample carries around 130,000 clones, around 85% recorded once. Sequenced input: peripheral blood. The receptors here all came from a man in his fifties or sixties with acute or convalescent COVID-19. The CDR3 runs from the conserved cysteine through the conserved F or W. The D gene is left open where the match is weak. Only some rows state a clone size, as once, few, many or a class for expanded clones.

j_gene: TRBJ2-7
d_gene: TRBD2
len: 15
v_gene: TRBV28
abundance: NA
CDR3nt: TGTGCCAGCACCACCGGGGGGATCCGCTCCTACGAGCAGTACTTC
CDR3aa: CASTTGGIRSYEQYF

j_gene: TRBJ2-1
d_gene: NA
len: 15
v_gene: TRBV4-3
abundance: NA
CDR3nt: TGCGCCAGCAGCCAAGAGGGTCTGGTGAGGAATGAGCAGTTCTTC
CDR3aa: CASSQEGLVRNEQFF

j_gene: TRBJ1-6
d_gene: TRBD1
len: 14
v_gene: TRBV7-9
abundance: once
CDR3nt: TGTGCCAGCAGGTCTACAGGGACAGGAACACCCCTCCACTTT
CDR3aa: CASRSTGTGTPLHF

j_gene: TRBJ2-1
d_gene: TRBD2
len: 16
v_gene: TRBV19
abundance: NA
CDR3nt: TGTGCCAGTAGTATGTTCACTAGCGGGCCATACAATGAGCAGTTCTTC
CDR3aa: CASSMFTSGPYNEQFF

j_gene: TRBJ2-3
d_gene: NA
len: 15
v_gene: TRBV4-2
abundance: NA
CDR3nt: TGTGCCAGCAGCCAAGCTGAGAGGGGCACAGATACGCAGTATTTT
CDR3aa: CASSQAERGTDTQYF

j_gene: TRBJ2-3
d_gene: TRBD1
len: 18
v_gene: TRBV10-3
abundance: NA
CDR3nt: TGTGCCATCAGTCTCGAGGACAGGGGGCGAAGCCGCCCAGGTACGCAGTATTTT
CDR3aa: CAISLEDRGRSRPGTQYF

j_gene: TRBJ1-5
d_gene: NA
len: 14
v_gene: TRBV6-5
abundance: NA
CDR3nt: TGTGCCAGCAGTAAATCAGGGACTCATCAGCCCCAGCATTTT
CDR3aa: CASSKSGTHQPQHF

j_gene: TRBJ2-3
d_gene: TRBD2
len: 14
v_gene: TRBV6-2/TRBV6-3
abundance: NA
CDR3nt: TGTGCCAGCAGTGCGGGAGGCAACACAGATACGCAGTATTTT
CDR3aa: CASSAGGNTDTQYF

j_gene: TRBJ2-7
d_gene: NA
len: 13
v_gene: TRBV9
abundance: NA
CDR3nt: TGTGCCAGCAGCGTAGGCTCTGGAGGCGAGCAGTACTTC
CDR3aa: CASSVGSGGEQYF

j_gene: TRBJ2-1
d_gene: NA
len: 15
v_gene: TRBV27
abundance: few
CDR3nt: TGTGCCAGCAGTTTAGAGGCGGGGTCCTACAATGAGCAGTTCTTC
CDR3aa: CASSLEAGSYNEQFF

j_gene: TRBJ2-5
d_gene: TRBD2
len: 13
v_gene: TRBV6-2/TRBV6-3
abundance: NA
CDR3nt: TGTGCCAGCAGTAGGAGCGGGAGTAAGACCCAGTACTTC
CDR3aa: CASSRSGSKTQYF

j_gene: TRBJ1-4
d_gene: NA
len: 13
v_gene: TRBV28
abundance: NA
CDR3nt: TGTGCCAGCAGCCCCGGAGGGCGGGAAAAACTGTTTTTT
CDR3aa: CASSPGGREKLFF

j_gene: TRBJ1-2
d_gene: NA
len: 12
v_gene: TRBV28
abundance: NA
CDR3nt: TGTGCCAGCAGTTTTGGACAGTATGGCTACACCTTC
CDR3aa: CASSFGQYGYTF